This entry concerns a single T cell receptor beta chain. The antigen is not known. The sample comes from a study of OX40 agonist ivuxolimab in advanced cancers. Study in general: Patients were dosed with the agonistic anti-OX40 (CD134) antibody ivuxolimab. Study outcomes and limitations: Circulating CD4+ and CD8+ T cells showed clonal expansion by week 6 at 0.1 to 3.0 mg/kg.

The germline V gene has CDR1 LNHDA and CDR2 SQIVND (reference sequence). V dropped 3 bases and J dropped 2 bases, with 10 bases sitting between them. CDR3 size: 15 residues. Assay: immunoSEQ multiplex PCR; the TCRdb copy retains only in-frame clones and omits some. The sample shows over 55,000 clones, approximately 90% of them seen only once. The chain has TRBV19 and TRBJ2-2; D unresolved. This receptor was taken from an adult with an advanced solid tumor such as melanoma, head and neck, liver or kidney cancer. Sequencing was performed on CD4+ or CD8+ T cells sorted from blood, taken in a trial of the OX40 agonist ivuxolimab. The CDR3 region is CASSIGRLNTGELFF. The CDR3 DNA follows: TGTGCCAGTAGTATTGGCCGGCTAAACACCGGGGAGCTGTTTTTT.